This T cell receptor beta chain was identified in a study of shared clonotypes between healthy human individuals. The V gene lost 3 bases and the J gene lost 3 bases, with 9 bases spanning the gap. The CDR3 runs 13 residues. CDR1 is SGHDN and CDR2 is FVKESK in the germline V gene. A word on this clone: Its cognate antigen is unknown.

TCRdb keeps only in-frame clones here, not all; method: immunoSEQ multiplex PCR. The table shows some 1 million clones, with around 76% occurring only once. Study-wide findings and caveats: In a few donors, around 5.5% of naive CD4 clonotypes appeared in common.

This clonotype was sampled from a young man in good health. The chain has TRBV14 and TRBJ2-7; D ambiguous. The specimen was memory CD4+ T cells sorted from blood. Subset here: CD45RA-negative fraction. The CDR3 DNA follows: TGTGCCAGCAGCCAGGGCTCCCTCTACGAGCAGTACTTC. Translated, it gives CASSQGSLYEQYF.